These 7 T cell receptor beta chains came from one sample sequenced in a study of OX40 agonist ivuxolimab in advanced cancers. The method was immunoSEQ multiplex PCR; TCRdb's version includes in-frame clones alone and lacks a portion of them. The sample gives around 76,000 clones, around 83% of which show up once; about 8% is in the top ten. The sample in question was CD4+ or CD8+ T cells sorted from blood, obtained in a trial of the OX40 agonist ivuxolimab. Receptors originate from an adult with an advanced solid tumor such as melanoma, head and neck, liver or kidney cancer.

This chain uses TRBV19 with TRBJ1-5; 7 bases are shared with TRBD1. J gave up 2 bases and V 4 bases, and 8 bases lay outside the gene matches. This CDR3 has 16 residues. The germline V gene encodes CDR1 LNHDA and CDR2 SQIVND (reference sequence). The DNA of the CDR3 is TGTGCCAGTAGTAGCCGAGGGGGCGCGGGCAATCAGCCCCAGCATTTT. Its translation is CASSSRGGAGNQPQHF.

This CDR3 is CASSVATEAGELFF. The CDR3 nucleotides are TGTGCCAGCAGCGTAGCGACAGAGGCCGGGGAGCTGTTTTTT. The V and J genes are TRBV9 and TRBJ2-2, with a weak D call TRBD1 (5 bases). V was cut by 0 bases and J by 6 bases, with 9 bases left in between. Germline values: CDR1 SGDLS, CDR2 YYNGEE. The CDR3 runs to 14 residues.

The rearrangement joins TRBV6-5 to TRBJ1-6; the match to TRBD1 covers 9 bases. CDR3 size: 13 residues. From germline, CDR1 is MNHEY and CDR2 SVGAGI. Trimming cost V 7 bases and J 13 bases; bases outside gene matches: 8. CDR3 sequence reads: CASIRDRVLPLHF. The DNA of the CDR3 is TGTGCCAGCATCCGGGACAGGGTGTTGCCCCTCCACTTT.

The chain links TRBV18 to TRBJ2-5; no clear D gene. Trimming took 2 bases from V and 1 from J, leaving 11 bases between them. The germline gives CDR1 KGHSH, CDR2 LQKENI. This CDR3 has 15 amino acids. CDR3 in DNA: TGTGCCAGCTCACCATTCCACGGACCCCAAGAGACCCAGTACTTC. Amino acid sequence: CASSPFHGPQETQYF.

This chain joins TRBV6-6 and TRBJ2-3, with a possible D match to TRBD1 (6 bases). V was trimmed by 5 bases and J by 7 bases, leaving 19 bases between them. This CDR3 contains 15 residues. Germline V gene data show CDR1 as MNHNY and CDR2 as SVGAGI (reference sequence). This CDR3 is CASSTARQASNTQYF. CDR3 nucleotide sequence: TGTGCCAGCAGTACCGCTCGACAGGCTTCTAATACGCAGTATTTT.

The chain couples TRBV4-2 to TRBJ2-3, with 9 bases lining up with TRBD2. Per germline, CDR1 LGHNA and CDR2 YNFKEQ. The V segment lost 1 base and the J segment 3 bases; nucleotides outside the gene matches: 8. The CDR3 loop spans 17 amino acids. The CDR3 reads CASSQGGTSKSTDTQYF. The CDR3 nucleotides read TGTGCCAGCAGCCAAGGGGGGACTAGCAAATCGACAGATACGCAGTATTTT.

This clone was seen ten or more times. V and J are TRBV4-2 and TRBJ2-7; 9 nucleotides agree with TRBD1. The CDR3 length is 15 residues. V dropped 6 bases and J dropped 3; count of bases not matched to a gene: 9. The germline V gene has CDR1 LGHNA and CDR2 YNFKEQ. CDR3 sequence reads: CASSQTGQGVYEQYF. CDR3 nucleotide sequence: TGTGCCAGCAGTCAAACGGGACAGGGAGTCTACGAGCAGTACTTC.